These 3 T cell receptor beta chains were all obtained from the same sample, sequenced in a study of beta chain features in type 1 diabetes. Whole-study findings and limits: The study found moderately but significantly shorter TCRB CDR3s in all four CD4+ subsets of Type 1 diabetes patients.

Expressed TCRB transcripts were sequenced because the isolated RNA had all been reverse transcribed beforehand. TCRdb's copy holds only in-frame clones and misses some; the assay was immunoSEQ multiplex PCR. Here the sample spans a few hundred thousand clones, roughly a quarter being singletons. The antigens of these receptors remain unknown. Sequenced input: naive CD4+ T cells from blood. The receptors here all came from a woman in her thirties with type 1 diabetes.

The chain carries TRBV6-1 and TRBJ2-3, with TRBD2 as a possible D gene (5 bases). This CDR3 comprises 15 residues. Germline values: CDR1 MNHNS, CDR2 SASEGT. Trimming took off 7 bases at V and 7 bases at J, with 21 bases between the two ends. CDR3 coding DNA: TGTGCCAGCATGTACGGGAACGTCTATACAAATACGCAGTATTTT. Its protein is CASMYGNVYTNTQYF.

The rearrangement uses TRBV11-2 and TRBJ2-1, with 9 nucleotides matching TRBD1. V shed 1 base, J shed 6 bases, and the junction held 4 bases outside the gene matches. The CDR3 extends over 15 amino acids. CDR1 and CDR2 from the germline V gene are SGHAT and FQNNGV. This CDR3 is CASSLARGQGNEQFF. The CDR3 DNA reads as TGTGCCAGCAGCTTAGCCCGGGGACAGGGCAATGAGCAGTTCTTC.

This chain links TRBV29-1 with TRBJ1-1; weak D call: TRBD1 (6 bases). This CDR3 spans 15 amino acids. The germline CDR1 and CDR2 sequences are SQVTM and ANQGSEA. V lost 1 base, J lost 6 bases, and 18 bases lay in between. As DNA, the CDR3 is TGCAGCGTTGAAGGGGTAGCGGGGGCGGCATCTGAAGCTTTCTTT. Residues: CSVEGVAGAASEAFF.